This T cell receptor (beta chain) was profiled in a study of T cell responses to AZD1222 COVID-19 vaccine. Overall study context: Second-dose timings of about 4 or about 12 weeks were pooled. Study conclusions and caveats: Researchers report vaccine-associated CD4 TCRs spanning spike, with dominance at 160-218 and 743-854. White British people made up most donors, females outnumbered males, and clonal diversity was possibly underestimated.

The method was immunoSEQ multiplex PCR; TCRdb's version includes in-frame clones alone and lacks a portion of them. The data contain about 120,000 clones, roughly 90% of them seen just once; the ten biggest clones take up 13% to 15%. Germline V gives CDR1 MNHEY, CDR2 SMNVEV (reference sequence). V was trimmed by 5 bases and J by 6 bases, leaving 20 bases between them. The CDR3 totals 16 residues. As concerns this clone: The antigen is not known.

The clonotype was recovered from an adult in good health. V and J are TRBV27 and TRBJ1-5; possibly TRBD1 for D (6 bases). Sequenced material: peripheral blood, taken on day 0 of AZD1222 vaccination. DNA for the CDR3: TGTGCCAGCAGTCTAGCCTCAACAGGGTTGAGTCAGCCCCAGCATTTT. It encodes CASSLASTGLSQPQHF.